The entry that follows covers one T cell receptor beta chain sequence. It is likely a read error, because the conserved phenylalanine at the end of the CDR3 is missing. It is unclear where the CDR3 begins or ends on the DNA, so no DNA is shown, and the CDR3 is as TCRdb lists it. The record originates from a study of tumor-infiltrating lymphocytes in oesophageal squamous cell carcinoma. TCRdb processed the PCR reads anew with MiXCR; each CDR3 protein has one entry. The sample includes some 21,000 distinct CDR3 sequences, roughly 36% of them seen just once. The sequencing input was esophageal tumor tissue. This TCR came from a male donor with esophageal squamous cell carcinoma.

CDR3 region: CASSLGTGGY. The chain couples TRBV5-1 to TRBJ2-3; the tabulated D call, TRBD1, remains unverified against the DNA. The germline V gene has CDR1 SGHRS and CDR2 YFSETQ. The CDR3 is 10 residues long, counting both termini.